The clone carrying this T cell receptor (beta chain) was seen many times. The sample belongs to a study of T cells in Graves' hyperthyroidism and ophthalmopathy. Study overall: Sampling of peripheral blood happened at initial diagnosis, prior to any treatment.

The source material, RNA transcripts, was used to amplify TCR beta CDR3 regions. Initially, a first-round RT-PCR of the TCR CDR3 employed the HTBI primer set. TCRdb processed the multiplex PCR reads anew with MiXCR; each CDR3 protein has one entry. The sample includes a few hundred thousand distinct CDR3 sequences, 15% to 19% of them seen just once. Germline V lookup: CDR1 LNHNV, CDR2 YYDKDF (reference sequence). The CDR3 contains 15 residues. The germline V and J ends were trimmed by 1 base and 1 base, with 10 bases remaining between them. Specimen: blood. The chain couples TRBV15 to TRBJ1-1, with D possibly matching TRBD1 (6 bases). This receptor was taken from a woman aged 30 to 39 with Graves' hyperthyroidism. The DNA of the CDR3 is TGTGCCACCAGCAGAGGACAGGTTACGAACACTGAAGCTTTCTTT. Translation gives CATSRGQVTNTEAFF. Supplemented by reference TRBV15 and TRBJ1-1, the full variable domain reads DAMVIQNPRYQVTQFGKPVTLSCSQTLNHNVMYWYQQKSSQAPKLLFHYYDKDFNNEADTPDNFQSRRPNTSFCFLDIRSPGLGDTAMYLCATSRGQVTNTEAFFGQGTRLTVV.